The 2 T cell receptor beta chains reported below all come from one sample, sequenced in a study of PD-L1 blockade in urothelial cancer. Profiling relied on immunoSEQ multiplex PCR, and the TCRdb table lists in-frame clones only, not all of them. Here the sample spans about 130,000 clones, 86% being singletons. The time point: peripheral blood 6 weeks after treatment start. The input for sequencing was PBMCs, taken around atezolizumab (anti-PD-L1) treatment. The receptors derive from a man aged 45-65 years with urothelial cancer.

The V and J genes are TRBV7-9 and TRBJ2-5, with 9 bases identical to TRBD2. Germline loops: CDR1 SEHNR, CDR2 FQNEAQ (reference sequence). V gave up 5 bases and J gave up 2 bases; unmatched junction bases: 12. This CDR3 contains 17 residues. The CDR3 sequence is CASSEGALAGSQETQYF. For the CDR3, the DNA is TGTGCCAGCAGCGAAGGGGCGCTAGCGGGATCACAAGAGACCCAGTACTTC. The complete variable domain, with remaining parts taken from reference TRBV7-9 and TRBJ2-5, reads DTGVSQNPRHKITKRGQNVTFRCDPISEHNRLYWYRQTLGQGPEFLTYFQNEAQLEKSRLLSDRFSAERPKGSFSTLEIQRTEQGDSAMYLCASSEGALAGSQETQYFGPGTRLLVL.

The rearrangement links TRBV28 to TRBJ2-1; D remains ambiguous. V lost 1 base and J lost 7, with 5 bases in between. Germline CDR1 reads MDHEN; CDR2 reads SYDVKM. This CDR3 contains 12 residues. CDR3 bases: TGTGCCAGCAGTTTATCCGGGAATGAGCAGTTCTTC. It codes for CASSLSGNEQFF.